This T cell receptor (beta chain) emerged from a study of shared clonotypes between healthy human individuals. Genomic DNA of each subset was evenly split across several immunoSEQ plates. The method was immunoSEQ multiplex PCR; TCRdb's version includes in-frame clones alone and lacks a portion of them. This sample has approximately 2.5 million clones, with roughly nine tenths found just once. Regarding this clone: Other DNA sequences within the sample encode an identical CDR3.

Trimming cost V 2 bases and J 4 bases; bases outside gene matches: 2. This CDR3 is built from 14 residues. In germline, CDR1 is MNHNS, CDR2 SASEGT. The J gene is TRBJ2-7, the V gene TRBV6-1, with TRBD2 matching 10 bases. The sequenced sample was naive CD4+ T cells sorted from blood. The subset: CD45RA+ positively selected. This clonotype was sampled from a man aged 18 to 29 in good health. The CDR3 DNA reads as TGTGCCAGCAGTGAATCTAGCGGGGGTTACGAGCAGTACTTC. Amino acid sequence: CASSESSGGYEQYF.